A single T cell receptor beta chain is shown here with its context. It lacks a known antigen. Base qualities were left out, and no much larger clone turns up one base away. This was a case-control study nested in a cohort of healthcare workers in London, UK, who had nasopharyngeal swab PCR tests and blood samples taken every week. Healthcare workers were enrolled in the week of the UK lockdown, from 23 to 31 March 2020, and were followed every week for up to roughly 15 weeks. This record belongs to a study of early T cells in non-severe SARS-CoV-2 infection listed by TCRdb under 2021. The study in broad terms: Because TCR sequencing relied on bulk RNA taken from unsorted whole blood, pairing of alpha and beta chains was not possible.

Library generation was performed with 5' RACE. The reads were generated on a NextSeq 500. To correct for sequencing error and PCR bias, the TCR library protocol tagged individual cDNA molecules with unique molecular identifiers. Both TCR alpha and beta chains were sequenced, and tight co-correlation was observed between alpha and beta sequence abundances in each sample. Per the original workflow: Decombinator V4 was used to annotate TCR sequences for V gene, J gene and CDR3. Expanded TCRs were defined as changing significantly between any two time points under a Poisson model with p below 0.0001. TCR abundances were normalised to the total number of TCRs sequenced per sample and were expressed as counts per million. TRAV1-2 paired with TRAJ12, TRAJ20 or TRAJ33 defined MAIT TCRs, while TRAV10 paired with TRAJ18 defined iNKT TCRs. VDJdb, accessed 1 November 2021, was searched for CMV, EBV and SARS-CoV-2 annotated TCRs, excluding TCRs annotated for multiple antigens. TCRdb reworked the public reads: Q25 trimming with fastp, MiXCR clone assembly, productive beta chains retained. Records with the same CDR3 protein are collapsed into one entry carrying the most frequent genes and DNA. None of the V and J calls come from the authors' own analysis; TCRdb made them. For this sample the table gives some 60,000 distinct CDR3 sequences, of which under 10% were detected only once. The ten top clones hold approximately 9% of the sample.

The germline V gene gives CDR1 as SGDLS and CDR2 as YYNGEE. The CDR3 holds 15 amino acids from the cysteine to the phenylalanine. The retained sequence is limited to the CDR3, 45 bases, with the frame set at the first base. Trimming removed 4 bases from V and 5 bases from J; the gene matches leave 11 bases unexplained. The investigation overall reported the following: VDJdb matching was skewed toward anti-spike CD8 responses and likely underestimated virus-specific expansions by missing private and CD4 specificities.

The sequenced material came from whole blood. The source is an adult who was a healthcare worker with PCR-confirmed SARS-CoV-2 infection or an uninfected control (not recorded which). The chain is encoded by TRBV9 joined to TRBJ2-5, and 7 bases in between align with TRBD1. For the CDR3, the sequence is CASSSSVGGVETQYF. The DNA is TGTGCCAGCAGCTCCTCCGTAGGGGGCGTCGAGACCCAGTACTTC.